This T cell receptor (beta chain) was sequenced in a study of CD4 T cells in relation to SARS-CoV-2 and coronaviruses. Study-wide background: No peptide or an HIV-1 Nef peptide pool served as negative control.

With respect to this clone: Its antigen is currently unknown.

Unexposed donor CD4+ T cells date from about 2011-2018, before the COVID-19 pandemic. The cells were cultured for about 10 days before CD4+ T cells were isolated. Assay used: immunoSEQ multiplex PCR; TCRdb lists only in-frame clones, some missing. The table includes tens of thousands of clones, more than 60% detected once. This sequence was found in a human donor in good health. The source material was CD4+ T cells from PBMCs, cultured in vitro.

CDR3: CASRTGQTNYGYTF. The CDR3 nucleotides read TGTGCCAGCAGGACCGGACAGACTAACTATGGCTACACCTTC. The genes are TRBV7-2 and TRBJ1-2; possible D gene TRBD1, 6 bases. The CDR3 runs 14 residues. Germline lookup yields CDR1 SGHTA and CDR2 FQGNSA. V gave up 6 bases and J gave up 0 bases, with 11 bases separating them.